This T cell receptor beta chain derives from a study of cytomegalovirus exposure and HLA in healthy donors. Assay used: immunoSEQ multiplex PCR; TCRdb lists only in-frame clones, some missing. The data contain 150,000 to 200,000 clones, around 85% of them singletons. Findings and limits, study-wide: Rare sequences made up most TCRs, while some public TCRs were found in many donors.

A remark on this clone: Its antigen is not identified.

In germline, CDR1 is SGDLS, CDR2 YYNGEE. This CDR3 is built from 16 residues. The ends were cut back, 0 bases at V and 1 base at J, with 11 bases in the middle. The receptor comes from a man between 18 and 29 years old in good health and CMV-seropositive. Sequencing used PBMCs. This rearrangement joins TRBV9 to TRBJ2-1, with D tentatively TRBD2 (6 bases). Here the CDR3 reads CASSVAGSTSYNEQFF. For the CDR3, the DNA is TGTGCCAGCAGCGTAGCCGGGAGTACGTCCTACAATGAGCAGTTCTTC.